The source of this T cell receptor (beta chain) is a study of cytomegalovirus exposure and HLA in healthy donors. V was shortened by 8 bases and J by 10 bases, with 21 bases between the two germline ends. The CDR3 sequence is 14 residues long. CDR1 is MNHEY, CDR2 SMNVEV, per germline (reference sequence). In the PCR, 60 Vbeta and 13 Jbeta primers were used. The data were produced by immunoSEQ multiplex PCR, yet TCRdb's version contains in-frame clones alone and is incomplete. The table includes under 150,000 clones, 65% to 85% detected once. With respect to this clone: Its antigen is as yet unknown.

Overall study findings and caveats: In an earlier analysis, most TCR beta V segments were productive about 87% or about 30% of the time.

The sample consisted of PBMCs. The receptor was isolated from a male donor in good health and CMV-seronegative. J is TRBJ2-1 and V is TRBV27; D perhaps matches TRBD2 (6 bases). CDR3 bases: TGTGCCAGCCGGGAGAGGACTGGAAGCGCCGAGCAGTTCTTC. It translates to CASRERTGSAEQFF.